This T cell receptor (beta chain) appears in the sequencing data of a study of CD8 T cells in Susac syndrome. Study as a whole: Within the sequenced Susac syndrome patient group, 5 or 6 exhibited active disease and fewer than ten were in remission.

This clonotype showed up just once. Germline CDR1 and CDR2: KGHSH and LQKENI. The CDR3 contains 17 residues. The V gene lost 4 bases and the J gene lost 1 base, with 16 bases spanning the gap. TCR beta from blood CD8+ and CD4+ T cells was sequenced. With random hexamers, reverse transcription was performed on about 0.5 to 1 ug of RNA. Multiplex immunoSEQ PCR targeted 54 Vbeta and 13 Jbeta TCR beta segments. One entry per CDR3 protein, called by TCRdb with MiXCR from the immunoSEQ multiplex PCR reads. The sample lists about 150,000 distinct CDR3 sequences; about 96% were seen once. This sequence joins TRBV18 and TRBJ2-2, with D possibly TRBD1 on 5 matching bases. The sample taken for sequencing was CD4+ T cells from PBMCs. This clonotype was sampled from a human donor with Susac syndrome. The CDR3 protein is CASSLIPRGQNTGELFF. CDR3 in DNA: TGTGCCAGCTCACTAATCCCCCGAGGACAGAACACCGGGGAGCTGTTTTTT.